A selection of T cell receptor beta chains follows, all from one sample in a study of CD8 T cells in ankylosing spondylitis. Each CDR3 protein gets one entry after TCRdb re-called the 5' RACE reads with MiXCR. The data hold 700,000 or so distinct CDR3 sequences, with 19% observed a single time. The sequencing input was blood, either unsorted or a sorted T cell fraction (not recorded which). These receptor sequences come from a male donor with ankylosing spondylitis. Both conserved end residues are part of each CDR3. Each record gives: V gene, J gene, clone size, D gene, CDR3 DNA, CDR3 protein. A D gene is named only where the DNA matches it firmly. Only part of the rows carry a size: once, few, many, or a class if the clone is expanded.

>TRBV27|TRBJ2-7|NA|TRBD1
TGTGCCAGTTCTCAAATCGGACAGGGGGACTACGAGCAGTACTTC
CASSQIGQGDYEQYF
>TRBV4-2|TRBJ2-7|NA|NA
TGTGCCAGCAGCCAAGGGGGCGGGCCCTCCTACGAGCAGTACTTC
CASSQGGGPSYEQYF
>TRBV20-1|TRBJ1-2|NA|NA
TGCAGTGCTAGAGGGGGGAACAACTATGGCTACACCTTC
CSARGGNNYGYTF
>TRBV28|TRBJ2-7|NA|TRBD1
TGTGCCAGCACTCCTCCTGGGACAGGGGGCGAGCAGTACTTC
CASTPPGTGGEQYF
>TRBV29-1|TRBJ2-3|NA|TRBD2
TGCAGCGGATGTAGCGGGAAAACTGGCACAGATACGCAGTATTTT
CSGCSGKTGTDTQYF
>TRBV24-1|TRBJ2-1|many|TRBD1
TGTGCCACCAGTGACACCGGGACAGGGGGATACAATGAGCAGTTCTTC
CATSDTGTGGYNEQFF
>TRBV7-9|TRBJ1-2|few|NA
TGTGCCAGCAGCCCCTTCGAGGCAGGACCTCAGTTGTTCGGCTACACCTTC
CASSPFEAGPQLFGYTF
>TRBV5-1|TRBJ1-1|NA|TRBD1
TGCGCCAGCAGCTTGGGGACAGGGATGGGAGGGACTGAAGCTTTCTTT
CASSLGTGMGGTEAFF
>TRBV7-8|TRBJ2-5|few|NA
TGTGCCAGCAGCCCCGGGATATCAGGGAACCAAGAGACCCAGTACTTC
CASSPGISGNQETQYF
>TRBV28|TRBJ1-1|NA|NA
TGTGCCAGCATTAAGCCCGGGGACACTGAAGCTTTCTTT
CASIKPGDTEAFF
>TRBV19|TRBJ2-2|NA|NA
TGTGCCAGTACCTCAACCTGGACCGGGGAGCTGTTTTTT
CASTSTWTGELFF
>TRBV4-1|TRBJ2-3|NA|TRBD1
TGCGCCAGCAGCCAAGATGAGGGCGGGACAGGTCGAGTCTCGGCTACGCAGTATTTT
CASSQDEGGTGRVSATQYF
>TRBV30|TRBJ2-3|NA|TRBD2
TGTGCCTGGAGTCATGGGGGGGTCCATACAGATACGCAGTATTTT
CAWSHGGVHTDTQYF
>TRBV12-5|TRBJ2-7|few|TRBD2
TGTGCTAGTGGTCCGGGACTAGCGGGGGGCGAGCAGTACTTC
CASGPGLAGGEQYF
>TRBV10-2|TRBJ2-1|NA|NA
TGCGCCAGCAGTGACAGGACCTACAATGAGCAGTTCTTC
CASSDRTYNEQFF
>TRBV10-3|TRBJ2-5|many|NA
TGTGCCATCAGTGATAGTGACAGTAGCGCGCGAGAGACCCAGTACTTC
CAISDSDSSARETQYF
>TRBV11-2|TRBJ1-1|NA|TRBD1
TGTGCCAGCAGCTTTACCCCGACAGGGGGCGAGACTGAAGCTTTCTTT
CASSFTPTGGETEAFF
>TRBV7-6|TRBJ1-6|few|TRBD1
TGTGCCAGCAGCCCCGGGACAGCTCTCTATAATTCACCCCTCCACTTT
CASSPGTALYNSPLHF
>TRBV5-1|TRBJ2-5|NA|TRBD2
TGCGCCAGCAGCCCGGGACTAGCGGGTGTACAAGAGACCCAGTACTTC
CASSPGLAGVQETQYF
>TRBV19|TRBJ2-7|NA|NA
TGTGCCAGTAGTTCAGGGGGGATCTCCTACGAGCAGTACTTC
CASSSGGISYEQYF
>TRBV7-2|TRBJ2-7|NA|NA
TGTGCCAGCCGTACGGGGGATAGGCAGTACTTC
CASRTGDRQYF
>TRBV4-3|TRBJ2-1|many|NA
TGCGCCAGCAGCCAGGAGGGTAGCGGAGGAGAGCAGTTCTTC
CASSQEGSGGEQFF
>TRBV4-3|TRBJ2-1|few|TRBD2
TGCGCCAGCAGCCCTGGGCCTAGCGGGGGGAATGAGCAGTTCTTC
CASSPGPSGGNEQFF
>TRBV12-3/TRBV12-4|TRBJ1-1|NA|TRBD1
TGTGCCAGCAGTTCAGGGGGAGCCATGAACACTGAAGCTTTCTTT
CASSSGGAMNTEAFF
>TRBV5-5|TRBJ1-1|NA|NA
TGTGCCAGCAGCTTGTTTGGAGGGAACACTGAAGCTTTCTTT
CASSLFGGNTEAFF
>TRBV4-1|TRBJ2-1|NA|NA
TGCGCCAGCAGCCAAGTCGGGGCAGCCCTCTCCTACAATGAGCAGTTCTTC
CASSQVGAALSYNEQFF
>TRBV5-1|TRBJ1-1|few|NA
TGCGCCAGCAGCTTGGACGGTCCTTACCTTGCTTTCTTT
CASSLDGPYLAFF
>TRBV12-3/TRBV12-4|TRBJ1-1|NA|NA
TGTGCCAGCAGTTTGGTCCCATGGCGGGGGGAGGAAGCTTTCTTT
CASSLVPWRGEEAFF
>TRBV18|TRBJ2-4|NA|NA
TGTGCCAGCTCACCACTCAGGGCGGACAAAAACATTCAGTACTTC
CASSPLRADKNIQYF
>TRBV18|TRBJ2-2|NA|NA
TGTGCCAGCTCACCACTTGGGGTCTCCTCGACCGGGGAGCTGTTTTTT
CASSPLGVSSTGELFF
>TRBV9|TRBJ1-1|few|NA
TGTGCCAGCAGCGTACAGGGGCTAGGCACTGAAGCTTTCTTT
CASSVQGLGTEAFF
>TRBV7-9|TRBJ2-7|NA|NA
TGTGCCAGCAGCTTAAGTTCCGGGTCGCAGTACTTC
CASSLSSGSQYF
>TRBV7-2|TRBJ1-1|NA|NA
TGTGCCAGCAGCGGTCGGGATATAGGGAACACTGAAGCTTTCTTT
CASSGRDIGNTEAFF
>TRBV10-3|TRBJ2-7|NA|NA
TGTGCCATCAGTGAGGGAGGGGGACGGGGCGAGCAGTACTTC
CAISEGGGRGEQYF
>TRBV6-2/TRBV6-3|TRBJ1-2|NA|TRBD1
TGTGCCAGCAGTTACTTAAGCCACGGACAGGGAAATGGCTACACCTTC
CASSYLSHGQGNGYTF
>TRBV7-2|TRBJ2-1|many|TRBD1
TGTGCCAGCAGCTTAGCGGGACAGGGTGCGAATGAGCAGTTCTTC
CASSLAGQGANEQFF
>TRBV29-1|TRBJ2-3|NA|TRBD2
TGCAGCGTTTACACTAGCGGGAGGGCCCCAGATACGCAGTATTTT
CSVYTSGRAPDTQYF
>TRBV25-1|TRBJ2-1|NA|NA
TGTGCCAGCAGCCAATGGGGGAGCAAGAAGGGTGAGCAGTTCTTC
CASSQWGSKKGEQFF
>TRBV5-1|TRBJ1-2|NA|NA
TGCGCCAGCAGCCCAGAGGGAGGTCCAGGGGTCGGCTACACCTTC
CASSPEGGPGVGYTF
>TRBV12-3/TRBV12-4|TRBJ2-1|NA|TRBD2
TGTGCCAGCAGTTTAAGACTAGCGGGAATCAGCAATGAGCAGTTCTTC
CASSLRLAGISNEQFF
>TRBV20-1|TRBJ2-1|few|TRBD1
TGCAGTGCTATAGACCTTGGACAGGGGGCCTACAATGAGCAGTTCTTC
CSAIDLGQGAYNEQFF
>TRBV20-1|TRBJ2-3|NA|NA
TGCAGTGCTAGTGGGAAGAGTAGCACAGATACGCAGTATTTT
CSASGKSSTDTQYF
>TRBV20-1|TRBJ2-1|NA|NA
TGCAGTGCTAGAGGGCGTAATTATGAGCAGTTCTTC
CSARGRNYEQFF